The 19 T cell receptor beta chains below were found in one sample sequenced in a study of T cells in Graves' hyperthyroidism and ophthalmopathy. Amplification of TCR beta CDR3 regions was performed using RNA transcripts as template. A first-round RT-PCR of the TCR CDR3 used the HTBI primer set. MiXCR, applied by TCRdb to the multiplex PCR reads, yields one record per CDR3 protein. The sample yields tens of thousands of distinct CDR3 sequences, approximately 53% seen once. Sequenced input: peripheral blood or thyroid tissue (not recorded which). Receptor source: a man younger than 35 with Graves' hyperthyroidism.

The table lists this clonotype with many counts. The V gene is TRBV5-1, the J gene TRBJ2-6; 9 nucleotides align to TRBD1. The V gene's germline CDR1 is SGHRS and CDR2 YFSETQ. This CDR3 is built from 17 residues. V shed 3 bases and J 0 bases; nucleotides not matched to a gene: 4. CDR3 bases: TGCGCCAGCAGCTGGACAGGGGCAAGCTCTGGGGCCAACGTCCTGACTTTC. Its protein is CASSWTGASSGANVLTF.

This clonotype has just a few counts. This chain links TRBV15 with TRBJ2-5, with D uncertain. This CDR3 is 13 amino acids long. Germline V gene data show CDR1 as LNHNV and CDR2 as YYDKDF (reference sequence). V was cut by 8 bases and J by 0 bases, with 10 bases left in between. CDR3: CATAGRDQETQYF. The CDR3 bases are TGTGCCACCGCTGGAAGGGACCAAGAGACCCAGTACTTC.

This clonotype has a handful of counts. CDR3 sequence reads: CASSRTSRLADTQYF. In DNA form, the CDR3 reads TGTGCCAGCAGCCGCACTAGTCGTTTGGCGGATACGCAGTATTTT. J is TRBJ2-3 and V is TRBV7-9; weak D call: TRBD2 (5 bases). Trimming shortened V by 5 bases and J by 6 bases, and 18 bases separated the two germline ends. In germline, CDR1 is SEHNR, CDR2 FQNEAQ (reference sequence). There are 15 residues in the CDR3.

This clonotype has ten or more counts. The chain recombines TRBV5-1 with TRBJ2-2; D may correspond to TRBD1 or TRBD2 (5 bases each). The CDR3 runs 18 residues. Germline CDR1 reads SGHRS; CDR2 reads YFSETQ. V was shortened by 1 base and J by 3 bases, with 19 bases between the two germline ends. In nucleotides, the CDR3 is TGCGCCAGCAGCTTGTCGGGGCAGGGTAGTCCCTACACCGGGGAGCTGTTTTTT. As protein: CASSLSGQGSPYTGELFF.

CDR3 bases: TGTGCCAGCAGCACCCGTCCGGGGTCGGGGGCGGGCTACGAGCAGTACTTC. Residues: CASSTRPGSGAGYEQYF. The chain couples TRBV7-2 to TRBJ2-7; either TRBD1 or TRBD2 may fit D (6 bases each). Trimming took off 5 bases at V and 3 bases at J, with 23 bases between the two ends. The CDR3 extends over 17 amino acids. CDR1 is SGHTA, CDR2 FQGNSA, per germline.

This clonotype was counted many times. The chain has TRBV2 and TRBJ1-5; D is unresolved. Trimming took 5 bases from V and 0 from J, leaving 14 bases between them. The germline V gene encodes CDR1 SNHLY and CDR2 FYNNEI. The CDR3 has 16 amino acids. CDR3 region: CASSRSGGSSNQPQHF. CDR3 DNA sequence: TGTGCCAGCAGTCGAAGCGGAGGCAGTAGCAATCAGCCCCAGCATTTT.

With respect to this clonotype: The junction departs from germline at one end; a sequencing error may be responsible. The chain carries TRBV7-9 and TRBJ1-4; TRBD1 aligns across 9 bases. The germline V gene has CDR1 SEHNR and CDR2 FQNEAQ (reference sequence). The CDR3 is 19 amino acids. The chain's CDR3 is CASSLAGTGRTGTNEKPFF. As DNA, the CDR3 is TGTGCCAGCAGCTTAGCCGGGACAGGGCGTACAGGAACTAATGAAAAACCGTTTTTT.

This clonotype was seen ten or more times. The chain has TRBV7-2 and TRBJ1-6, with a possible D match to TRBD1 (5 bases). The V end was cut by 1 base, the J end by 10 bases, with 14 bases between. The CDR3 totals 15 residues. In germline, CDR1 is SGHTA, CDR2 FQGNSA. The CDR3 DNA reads TGTGCCAGCAGCTTAGGGTTGGGGCTTGGGTCACCCCTCCACTTT. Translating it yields CASSLGLGLGSPLHF.

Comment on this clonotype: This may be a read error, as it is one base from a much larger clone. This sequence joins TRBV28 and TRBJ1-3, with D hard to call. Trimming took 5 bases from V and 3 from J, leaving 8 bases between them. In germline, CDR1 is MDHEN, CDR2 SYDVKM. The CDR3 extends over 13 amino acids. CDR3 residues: CASSGEHGNTIYF. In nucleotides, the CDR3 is TGTGCCAGCAGTGGAGAACATGGAAACACCATATATTTT.

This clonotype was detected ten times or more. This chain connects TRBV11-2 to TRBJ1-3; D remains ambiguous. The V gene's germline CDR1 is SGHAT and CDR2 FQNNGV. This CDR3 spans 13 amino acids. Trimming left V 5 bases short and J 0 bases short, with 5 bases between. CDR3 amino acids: CASSSNSGNTIYF. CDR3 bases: TGTGCCAGCAGCAGCAACTCTGGAAACACCATATATTTT. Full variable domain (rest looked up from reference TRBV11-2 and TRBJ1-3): EAGVAQSPRYKIIEKRQSVAFWCNPISGHATLYWYQQILGQGPKLLIQFQNNGVVDDSQLPKDRFSAERLKGVDSTLKIQPAKLEDSAVYLCASSSNSGNTIYFGEGSWLTVV.

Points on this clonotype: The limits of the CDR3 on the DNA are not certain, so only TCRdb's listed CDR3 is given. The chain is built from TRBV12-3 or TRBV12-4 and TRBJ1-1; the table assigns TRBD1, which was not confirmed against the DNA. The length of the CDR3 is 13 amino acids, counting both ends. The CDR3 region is CASSSSGNTEAFF.

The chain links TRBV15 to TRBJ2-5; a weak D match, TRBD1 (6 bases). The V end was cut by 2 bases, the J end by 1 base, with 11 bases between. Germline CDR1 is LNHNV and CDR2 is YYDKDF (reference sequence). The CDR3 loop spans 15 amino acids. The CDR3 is CATSRSKDSQETQYF. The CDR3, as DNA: TGTGCCACCAGCAGATCAAAGGACAGCCAAGAGACCCAGTACTTC.

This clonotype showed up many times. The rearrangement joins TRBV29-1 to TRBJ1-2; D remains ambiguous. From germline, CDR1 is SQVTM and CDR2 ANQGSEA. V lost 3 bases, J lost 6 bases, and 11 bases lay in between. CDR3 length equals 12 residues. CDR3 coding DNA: TGCAGCGTTGAGGCCCCGATGAATGGCTACACCTTC. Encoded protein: CSVEAPMNGYTF.

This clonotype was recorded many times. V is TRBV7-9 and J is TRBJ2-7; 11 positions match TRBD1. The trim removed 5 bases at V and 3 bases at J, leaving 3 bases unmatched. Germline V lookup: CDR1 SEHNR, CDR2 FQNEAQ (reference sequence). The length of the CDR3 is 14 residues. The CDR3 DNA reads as TGTGCCAGCAGCCGCGGGACAGGGGGCTACGAGCAGTACTTC. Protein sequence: CASSRGTGGYEQYF.

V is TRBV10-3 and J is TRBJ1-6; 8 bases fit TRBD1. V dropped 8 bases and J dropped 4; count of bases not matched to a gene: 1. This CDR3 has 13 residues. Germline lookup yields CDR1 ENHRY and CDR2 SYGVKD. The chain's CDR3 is CAIGTGYNSPLHF. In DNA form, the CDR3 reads TGTGCCATCGGGACAGGTTATAATTCACCCCTCCACTTT.

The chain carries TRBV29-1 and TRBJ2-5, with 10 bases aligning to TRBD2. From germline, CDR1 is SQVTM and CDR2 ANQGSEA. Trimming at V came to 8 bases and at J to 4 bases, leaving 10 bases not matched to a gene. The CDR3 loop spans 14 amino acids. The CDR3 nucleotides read TGCAGCTTGACGCTAGCGGGAGAATTAGAGACCCAGTACTTC. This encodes CSLTLAGELETQYF.

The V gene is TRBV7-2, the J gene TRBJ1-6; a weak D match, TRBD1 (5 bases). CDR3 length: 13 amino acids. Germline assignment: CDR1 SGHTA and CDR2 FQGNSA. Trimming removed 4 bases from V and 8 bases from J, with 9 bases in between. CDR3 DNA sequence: TGTGCCAGCAGCTCCGCGGGGGATTCACCCCTCCACTTT. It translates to CASSSAGDSPLHF.

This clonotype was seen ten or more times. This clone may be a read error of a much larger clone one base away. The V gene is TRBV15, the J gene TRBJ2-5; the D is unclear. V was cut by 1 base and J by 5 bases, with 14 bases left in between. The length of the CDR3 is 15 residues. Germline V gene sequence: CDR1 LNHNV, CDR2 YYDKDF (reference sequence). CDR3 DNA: TGTGCCACCAGCAGAGGTTTAAGTGTACGGGAGACCCAGTACTTC. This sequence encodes CATSRGLSVRETQYF.

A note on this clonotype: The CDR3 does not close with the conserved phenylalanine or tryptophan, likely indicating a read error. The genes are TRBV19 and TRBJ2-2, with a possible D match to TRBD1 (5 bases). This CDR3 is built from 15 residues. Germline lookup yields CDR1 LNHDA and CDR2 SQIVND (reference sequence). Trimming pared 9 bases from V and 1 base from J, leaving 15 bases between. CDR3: CASRQSELNTGELFS. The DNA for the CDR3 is TGTGCCAGCCGACAGAGCGAATTGAACACCGGGGAGCTGTTTTCT.